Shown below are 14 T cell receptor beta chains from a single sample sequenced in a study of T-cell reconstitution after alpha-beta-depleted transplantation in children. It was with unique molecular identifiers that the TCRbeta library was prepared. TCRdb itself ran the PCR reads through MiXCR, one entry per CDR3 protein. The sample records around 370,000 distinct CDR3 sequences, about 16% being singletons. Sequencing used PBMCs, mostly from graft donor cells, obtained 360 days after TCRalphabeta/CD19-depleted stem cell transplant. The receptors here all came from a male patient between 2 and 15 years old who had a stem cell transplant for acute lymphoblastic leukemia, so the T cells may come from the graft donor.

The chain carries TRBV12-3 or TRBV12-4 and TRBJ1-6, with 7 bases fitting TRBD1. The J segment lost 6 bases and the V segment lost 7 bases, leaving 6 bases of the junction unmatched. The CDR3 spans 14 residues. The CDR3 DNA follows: TGTGCCAGCACCCCGGACAGGATTAATTCACCCCTCCACTTT. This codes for CASTPDRINSPLHF.

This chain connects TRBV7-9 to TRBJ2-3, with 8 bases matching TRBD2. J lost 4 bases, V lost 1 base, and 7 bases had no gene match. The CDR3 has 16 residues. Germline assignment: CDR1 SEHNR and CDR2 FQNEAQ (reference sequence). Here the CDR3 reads CASSLGAGEVADTQYF. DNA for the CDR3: TGTGCCAGCAGCTTAGGAGCGGGAGAGGTTGCAGATACGCAGTATTTT.

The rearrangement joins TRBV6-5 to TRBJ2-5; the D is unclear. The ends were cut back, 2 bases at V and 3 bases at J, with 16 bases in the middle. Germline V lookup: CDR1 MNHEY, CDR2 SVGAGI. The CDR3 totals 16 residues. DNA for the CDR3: TGTGCCAGCAGTTACGACGTGGTACCGATGGAAGAGACCCAGTACTTC. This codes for CASSYDVVPMEETQYF.

The CDR3 bases are TGTGCCAGCAGTTTCCCGGGACTAGCGGGAGGGTCGGATACGCAGTATTTT. Its protein is CASSFPGLAGGSDTQYF. This sequence joins TRBV12-3 or TRBV12-4 and TRBJ2-3; 16 nucleotides agree with TRBD2. This CDR3 contains 17 residues. J lost 6 bases, V lost 3 bases, and 6 bases had no gene match.

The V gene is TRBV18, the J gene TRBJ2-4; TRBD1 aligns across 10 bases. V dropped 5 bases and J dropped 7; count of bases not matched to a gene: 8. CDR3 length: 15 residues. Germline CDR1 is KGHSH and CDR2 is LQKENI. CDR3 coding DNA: TGTGCCAGCTCATCATTAGGACAGGGGGGGAACATTCAGTACTTC. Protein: CASSSLGQGGNIQYF.

The CDR3 coding sequence is TGTGCCAGCAGCATCCGACCATTGCTAGGGGCCCAAGAGACCCAGTACTTC. It encodes CASSIRPLLGAQETQYF. V gene TRBV9 combines with J gene TRBJ2-5, with TRBD1 as a possible D gene (5 bases). This CDR3 is 17 amino acids long. Germline values: CDR1 SGDLS, CDR2 YYNGEE. The germline V and J ends were trimmed by 4 bases and 1 base, with 20 bases remaining between them.

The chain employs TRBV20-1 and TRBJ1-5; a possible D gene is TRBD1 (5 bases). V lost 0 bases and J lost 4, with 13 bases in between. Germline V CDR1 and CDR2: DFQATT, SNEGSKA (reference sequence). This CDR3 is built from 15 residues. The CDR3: CSARDPRGWNQPQHF. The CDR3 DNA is TGCAGTGCTAGAGATCCGAGGGGATGGAATCAGCCCCAGCATTTT.

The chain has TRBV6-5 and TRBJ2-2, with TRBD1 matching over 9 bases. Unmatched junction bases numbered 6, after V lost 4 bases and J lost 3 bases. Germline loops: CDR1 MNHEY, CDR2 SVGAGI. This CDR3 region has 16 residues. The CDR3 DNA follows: TGTGCCAGCAGTTGGAGGACAGGGGATTACACCGGGGAGCTGTTTTTT. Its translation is CASSWRTGDYTGELFF.

CDR3 in DNA: TGCAGTGCTAGTAGGCCTAGCGGGACCCGGGAGACCCAGTACTTC. Its translation is CSASRPSGTRETQYF. V gene TRBV20-1 combines with J gene TRBJ2-5, with TRBD2 identical over 9 bases. CDR3 length: 15 residues. CDR1 and CDR2 (germline): DFQATT, SNEGSKA (reference sequence). The J segment lost 5 bases and the V segment lost 3 bases, leaving 10 bases of the junction unmatched.

CDR3 in DNA: TGCTGTTTCAGGGAGGCTAGCGGGAGGGCGGTCACCGGGGAGCTGTTTTTT. It encodes CCFREASGRAVTGELFF. This chain uses TRBV20-1 with TRBJ2-2; 12 bases align to TRBD2. The CDR3 covers 17 residues. CDR1 is DFQATT and CDR2 is SNEGSKA in the germline V gene (reference sequence).

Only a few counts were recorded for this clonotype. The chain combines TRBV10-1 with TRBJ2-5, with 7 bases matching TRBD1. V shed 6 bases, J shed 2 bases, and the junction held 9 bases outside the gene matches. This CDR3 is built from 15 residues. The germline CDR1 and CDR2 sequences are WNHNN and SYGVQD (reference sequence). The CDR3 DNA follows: TGCGCCAGCAGGGGAGACAGGGTGGAACAAGAGACCCAGTACTTC. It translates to CASRGDRVEQETQYF.

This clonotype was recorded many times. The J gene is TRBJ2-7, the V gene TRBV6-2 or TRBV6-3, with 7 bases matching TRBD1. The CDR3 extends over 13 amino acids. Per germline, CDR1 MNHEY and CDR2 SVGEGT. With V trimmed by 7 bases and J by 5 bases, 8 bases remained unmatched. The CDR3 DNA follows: TGTGCCAGCACCCGAGACAGGGTTGACGAGCAGTACTTC. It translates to CASTRDRVDEQYF.

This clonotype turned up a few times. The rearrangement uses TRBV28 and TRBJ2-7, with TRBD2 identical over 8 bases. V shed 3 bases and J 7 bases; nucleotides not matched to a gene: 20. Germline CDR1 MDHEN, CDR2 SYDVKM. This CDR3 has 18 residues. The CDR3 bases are TGTGCCAGCAGTTTGGGGCCGTCCCCAGGGACTAGGCGGAGGGAGCAGTACTTC. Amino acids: CASSLGPSPGTRRREQYF. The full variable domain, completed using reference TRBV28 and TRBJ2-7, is DVKVTQSSRYLVKRTGEKVFLECVQDMDHENMFWYRQDPGLGLRLIYFSYDVKMKEKGDIPEGYSVSREKKERFSLILESASTNQTSMYLCASSLGPSPGTRRREQYFGPGTRLTVT.

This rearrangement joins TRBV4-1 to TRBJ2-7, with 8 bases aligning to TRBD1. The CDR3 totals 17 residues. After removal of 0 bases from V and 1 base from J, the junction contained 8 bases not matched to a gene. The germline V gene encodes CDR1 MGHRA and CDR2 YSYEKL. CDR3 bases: TGCGCCAGCAGCCAAGAGTCCAGGACAGGGAGGTCCTACGAGCAGTACTTC. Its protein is CASSQESRTGRSYEQYF.